This T cell receptor beta chain is drawn from a study of T cell changes during pregnancy in multiple sclerosis (dated by TCRdb to the late 2010s). With respect to the entire study: In women with multiple sclerosis, the researchers looked at how the T cell repertoire shifted as pregnancy progressed.

Turning to this clone: The antigen it binds to is not known. Nothing much larger sits one base from this clone, and base qualities are not available.

The library was made by the immunoSEQ multiplex PCR assay. Not all clones reach the TCRdb copy of this immuneACCESS table, which keeps in-frame sequences only. Checked studies attribute under half of the gap to unresolved V genes and leave the rest unexplained. This sample has just under 80,000 clones in its table, and around 93% of those were observed once. Clones ranked in the top ten supply over 0.8% of the sample. The V end gives up 8 bases and the J end 6 bases, leaving 11 bases in the junction not matched to a gene. Taken from the germline V gene, the CDR1 and CDR2 loops are MRHNA and SNTAGT. The CDR3 sequence holds 14 residues, the cysteine and phenylalanine included. Only the CDR3 DNA stays, 42 bases, in frame from base 1.

The chain is encoded by TRBV6-4 joined to TRBJ2-3; 7 nucleotides in the junction match TRBD2. The material was peripheral blood, obtained in the first trimester of pregnancy. The receptor's source is a female donor with multiple sclerosis, enrolled in a pregnancy study. The bases read TGTGCCAGCTCTCTGGCGGGAGAAACGGATACGCAGTATTTT. This gives the protein CASSLAGETDTQYF.